These 18 T cell receptor beta chains share one sample of origin, sequenced in a study of T cell changes during pregnancy in multiple sclerosis. The protocol was immunoSEQ multiplex PCR, while the TCRdb copy is restricted to in-frame clones and leaves out a portion. In the table there are over 60,000 clones, 91% of which are singletons. The sequenced sample was peripheral blood, obtained in the third trimester of pregnancy. The receptors derive from a female donor in good health, enrolled as a control in a pregnancy study.

This chain links TRBV7-2 with TRBJ2-3; D might be TRBD2 (5 bases). The CDR3 is 17 amino acids. V was cut by 1 base and J by 0 bases, with 14 bases left in between. CDR1 and CDR2 (germline): SGHTA, FQGNSA. CDR3 loop: CASSLGAAAASTDTQYF. For the CDR3, the DNA is TGTGCCAGCAGCTTAGGGGCAGCAGCGGCTAGCACAGATACGCAGTATTTT.

The chain carries TRBV27 and TRBJ2-5; 7 nucleotides match TRBD2. The V segment lost 0 bases and the J segment 5 bases; nucleotides outside the gene matches: 6. The CDR3 runs 15 residues. Germline V gene sequence: CDR1 MNHEY, CDR2 SMNVEV (reference sequence). Here the CDR3 reads CASSLSAREEETQYF. For the CDR3, the DNA is TGTGCCAGCAGTTTATCGGCCCGGGAGGAGGAGACCCAGTACTTC.

The chain couples TRBV28 to TRBJ1-3, with 7 positions matching TRBD1. CDR3 length: 14 residues. Germline V gene sequence: CDR1 MDHEN, CDR2 SYDVKM. Germline trimming cut 2 bases from V and 7 bases from J; bases unmatched to any gene: 5. The DNA for the CDR3 is TGTGCCAGCAGTTTAGGGGGGACAGCCAACACCATATATTTT. Translating it yields CASSLGGTANTIYF.

The rearrangement uses TRBV7-8 and TRBJ2-4, with D tentatively TRBD1 (5 bases). The length of the CDR3 is 12 residues. Between the trimmed V and J ends, which lost 6 bases and 6 bases, there was a span of 9 bases. Germline CDR1 and CDR2: SGHVS and FQNEAQ. The CDR3, as DNA: TGTGCCAGCAGTGCAACAGGAAACATTCAGTACTTC. Amino acid sequence: CASSATGNIQYF.

This clone was recorded once. This sequence joins TRBV15 and TRBJ2-7; the D gene is possibly TRBD2 (6 bases). Germline CDR1 LNHNV, CDR2 YYDKDF (reference sequence). V was shortened by 6 bases and J by 8 bases, with 17 bases between the two germline ends. The CDR3 has 13 residues. DNA of the CDR3: TGTGCCACCAGTCATGAGGAGGGATTCCAGCAGTACTTC. Residues: CATSHEEGFQQYF.

This chain connects TRBV7-9 to TRBJ2-3, with TRBD2 matching over 10 bases. V gave up 1 base and J gave up 2 bases; unmatched junction bases: 3. The germline V gene has CDR1 SEHNR and CDR2 FQNEAQ (reference sequence). The CDR3 sequence is 16 residues long. DNA for the CDR3: TGTGCCAGCAGCTTAGGGCTAGCGGGGGTCACAGATACGCAGTATTTT. Amino acids: CASSLGLAGVTDTQYF.

The genes are TRBV6-5 and TRBJ2-3, with TRBD2 matching 8 bases. The CDR3 covers 13 residues. Germline V gives CDR1 MNHEY, CDR2 SVGAGI. Unmatched junction bases numbered 6, after V lost 7 bases and J lost 6 bases. The CDR3 loop is CASITSGGDTQYF. CDR3 coding DNA: TGTGCCAGCATTACTTCGGGGGGGGATACGCAGTATTTT.

This clone was counted a few times. The V call is TRBV28, the J call TRBJ1-1; D may be TRBD1 (6 bases). Per the germline V gene, CDR1 is MDHEN and CDR2 is SYDVKM. This CDR3 is built from 14 residues. Between the trimmed V and J ends, which lost 7 bases and 0 bases, there was a span of 12 bases. This CDR3 is CASTQGTMNTEAFF. The CDR3 DNA is TGTGCCAGCACCCAAGGGACAATGAACACTGAAGCTTTCTTT.

This sequence joins TRBV19 and TRBJ1-2, with 12 bases that match TRBD1. CDR1 is LNHDA, CDR2 SQIVND, per germline (reference sequence). This CDR3 is built from 16 residues. V lost 4 bases, J lost 6 bases, and 9 bases stayed unmatched. DNA for the CDR3: TGTGCCAGTAGTACGCCCCCGGGACAGGGGGCGCATGGCTACACCTTC. Translated: CASSTPPGQGAHGYTF. Complete variable domain (other parts from reference TRBV19 and TRBJ1-2): DGGITQSPKYLFRKEGQNVTLSCEQNLNHDAMYWYRQDPGQGLRLIYYSQIVNDFQKGDIAEGYSVSREKKESFPLTVTSAQKNPTAFYLCASSTPPGQGAHGYTFGSGTRLTVV.

The chain is built from TRBV5-1 and TRBJ2-7; possibly TRBD2 for D (5 bases). V was shortened by 0 bases and J by 3 bases, with 13 bases between the two germline ends. The CDR3 contains 15 residues. The germline V gene encodes CDR1 SGHRS and CDR2 YFSETQ. Written as DNA, the CDR3 is TGCGCCAGCAGCTTGGCCCCACCGAGGGACTACGAGCAGTACTTC. Encoded protein: CASSLAPPRDYEQYF.

The CDR3: CASSSVLLMNTEAFF. DNA of the CDR3: TGTGCCAGTAGTAGTGTCCTACTTATGAACACTGAAGCTTTCTTT. This sequence joins TRBV19 and TRBJ1-1; D is uncertain. Germline V gives CDR1 LNHDA, CDR2 SQIVND (reference sequence). Deletions cut 4 bases from V and 0 bases from J, with 12 bases between. The CDR3 covers 15 residues.

The chain has TRBV19 and TRBJ1-6; D is uncertain. Germline V CDR1 and CDR2: LNHDA, SQIVND (reference sequence). The V gene lost 7 bases and the J gene lost 5 bases, with 15 bases spanning the gap. The CDR3 spans 15 residues. CDR3 sequence (DNA): TGTGCCAGTATCCAAGACACATCGAATAATTCACCCCTCCACTTT. This encodes CASIQDTSNNSPLHF.

The chain joins TRBV18 to TRBJ2-1; no clear D. CDR1 and CDR2 from the germline V gene are KGHSH and LQKENI. CDR3 length equals 15 residues. Trimming took off 3 bases at V and 2 bases at J, with 11 bases between the two ends. CDR3 in amino acids: CASSPVELAYNEQFF. The CDR3 nucleotides read TGTGCCAGCTCACCGGTCGAGCTAGCCTACAATGAGCAGTTCTTC.

Only one count was recorded for this clone. V gene TRBV19 combines with J gene TRBJ1-2; a possible D gene is TRBD1 (6 bases). The CDR3 is 14 residues long. V was cut by 5 bases and J by 2 bases, with 12 bases left in between. The germline gives CDR1 LNHDA, CDR2 SQIVND (reference sequence). Here the CDR3 DNA reads TGTGCCAGTAGTTCATTCCAGGGGAACTATGGCTACACCTTC. This sequence encodes CASSSFQGNYGYTF.

V gene TRBV5-1 combines with J gene TRBJ1-4; the D gene is possibly TRBD1 (5 bases). The germline V gene has CDR1 SGHRS and CDR2 YFSETQ. The CDR3 extends over 15 amino acids. The V and J ends lost 0 bases and 2 bases respectively, with 8 bases between them. This CDR3 reads CASSLAGGTNEKLFF. The CDR3 DNA sequence: TGCGCCAGCAGCTTGGCGGGGGGGACTAATGAAAAACTGTTTTTT.

This clone has only a few counts. A read error may produce the germline difference seen at one junction end. This chain links TRBV7-9 with TRBJ2-7; 9 bases line up with TRBD1. The CDR3 spans 12 residues. CDR1 and CDR2 from the germline V gene are SEHNR and FQNEAQ (reference sequence). DNA of the CDR3: TGTGCCAGCAGCTTAGACAGGGGGCGCATCAACTTC. Translation: CASSLDRGRINF.

The gene calls are TRBV9 and TRBJ2-5; 11 positions match TRBD1. The CDR3 runs to 14 residues. Losses at the gene ends were 7 bases for V and 4 bases for J; bases not matched to a gene: 6. Germline V gene lookup returns CDR1 SGDLS and CDR2 YYNGEE. The chain's CDR3 is CASGDRGIGETQYF. The DNA for the CDR3 is TGTGCCAGCGGGGACAGGGGGATCGGAGAGACCCAGTACTTC.

The sample holds one count of this clone. The rearrangement uses TRBV7-6 and TRBJ1-1; 8 nucleotides agree with TRBD1. V trimming: 3 bases; J trimming: 1 base; junction bases outside the gene matches: 1. Germline V gives CDR1 SGHVS, CDR2 FNYEAQ. There are 14 residues in the CDR3. The CDR3 reads CASSFGQGNTEAFF. Written as DNA, the CDR3 is TGTGCCAGCAGCTTTGGACAGGGGAACACTGAAGCTTTCTTT.